These T cell receptor beta chains were read from a single sample in a study of tumor-infiltrating lymphocytes in primary liver carcinoma. A single record per CDR3 protein comes from TCRdb applying MiXCR to the multiplex PCR reads. In the table there are around 330,000 distinct CDR3 sequences, about three fifths of which are singletons. Sequences were obtained from peripheral blood. These receptors were taken from a woman under 40 with primary liver carcinoma and hepatitis B virus infection. Both conserved end residues are part of each CDR3. Each record gives: J gene, clone size, D gene, V gene, CDR3 protein, CDR3 DNA. D genes are given only for firm matches. Expanded clones are given a class, and other clones once, few, many or no size at all.

TRBJ2-1	-	-	TRBV7-9	CASRSRWSDHNEQFF	TGTGCCAGCAGATCGCGATGGAGCGATCACAATGAGCAGTTCTTC
TRBJ2-1	-	-	TRBV6-2/TRBV6-3	CASSYSTTGTNEQFF	TGTGCCAGCAGTTACTCGACGACAGGAACGAATGAGCAGTTCTTC
TRBJ2-1	-	-	TRBV6-2/TRBV6-3	CASSPNAHSVTAFYHEQFF	TGTGCCAGTAGCCCTAACGCTCACTCCGTGACAGCCTTTTACCATGAGCAGTTCTTC
TRBJ1-5	few	-	TRBV4-2	CASSRRLAGSTDTQHF	TGTGCCAGCAGCCGGCGACTAGCGGGCAGCACAGATACGCAGCATTTT
TRBJ2-7	once	TRBD1	TRBV29-1	CSVEVTDRWSVEQYF	TGCAGCGTCGAAGTGACGGACAGGTGGTCCGTTGAGCAGTACTTC
TRBJ2-1	-	TRBD2	TRBV5-6	CASSLTSGLARNEQFF	TGTGCCAGCAGCTTGACTAGCGGGCTGGCTAGGAATGAGCAGTTCTTC
TRBJ2-5	-	TRBD2	TRBV11-3	CASSDSGRGEIQYF	TGTGCCAGCAGCGATAGCGGGAGAGGAGAGATTCAGTACTTC
TRBJ1-5	many	TRBD1	TRBV6-2/TRBV6-3	CASSYSGTGWAQHF	TGTGCCAGCAGTTACTCAGGGACAGGTTGGGCCCAGCATTTT
TRBJ2-5	-	TRBD2	TRBV5-6	CVSSLGPRGETQYF	TGTGTCAGCAGCTTGGGACCGCGGGGGGAGACCCAGTATTTC
TRBJ2-2	-	TRBD1	TRBV29-1	CSVGTGIIGELFF	TGCAGCGTTGGGACAGGGATTATCGGGGAGCTGTTTTTT
TRBJ2-7	-	-	TRBV19	CASRILGYEQYF	TGTGCCAGTAGAATACTAGGCTACGAGCAGTACTTC
TRBJ2-7	few	-	TRBV7-8	CASSLPSREFRVTYEQYF	TGTGCCAGCAGCCTACCAAGCAGAGAGTTCAGGGTAACCTACGAGCAGTACTTC
TRBJ1-2	many	-	TRBV11-2	CASSSLSGPGKDGYTF	TGTGCCAGCAGCTCACTCTCCGGGCCCGGGAAGGATGGCTACACCTTC
TRBJ1-5	-	-	TRBV6-1	CASRGDGNQPQHF	TGTGCCAGTAGGGGGGATGGCAATCAGCCCCAGCATTTT
TRBJ2-7	few	TRBD1	TRBV7-8	CASSSGRGPYEQYF	TGTGCCAGCAGCTCAGGCAGGGGGCCCTACGAGCAGTACTTC